This T cell receptor (beta chain) is from a study of T cells in localized non-small cell lung cancer. This clone was detected a few times. Its target is not known. Germline CDR1 reads SGHNT; CDR2 reads YENEEA. The CDR3 runs to 14 residues. V was clipped by 6 bases and J by 3 bases, with 14 bases between them. Clones were read by immunoSEQ multiplex PCR, and TCRdb kept only the in-frame ones, dropping some. The sample contains 1,200 or so clones, around a third of which appear only once. The study, taken as a whole, reports: The study found T cell clonality highest in uninvolved adjacent lung, above tumor. The appearance of a median approximately 61 of the top 100 tumor clones was seen in adjacent lung. Longer overall survival associated with higher blood T cell density; shorter survival with higher adjacent-lung clonality. It remains possible that heterogeneity exists, since only one tumor region was sequenced.

The TCR comes from a male donor aged 60 or older with stage I lung adenocarcinoma. Material: lung tumor tissue, obtained before any cancer treatment. The V call is TRBV11-3, the J call TRBJ1-1; weak D call: TRBD1 (5 bases). The CDR3 is CASRPTGGDTEAFF. In nucleotides, the CDR3 is TGTGCCAGCAGACCAACAGGAGGCGACACTGAAGCTTTCTTT.